This TCR beta chain was documented in a study of yellow fever vaccine responses in identical twins. Overall study findings and caveats: Twins reportedly mounted vaccine T cell responses that seemed partly convergent, partly personalized.

In this sample, this clonotype turned up once. What it recognizes is unknown. A junction boundary mismatches the germline segment, possibly from a read error. Germline values: CDR1 LGHDT, CDR2 YNNKEL (reference sequence). CDR3 length: 13 amino acids. In TCRdb, the RT-PCR reads were re-called with MiXCR into one record per CDR3 protein. Altogether about 13,000 distinct CDR3 sequences are present, 84% being singletons, with the ten largest covering 1.7%. Sequencing was performed on T cells from blood (PBMCs), unsorted or a sorted subset (not recorded which), taken before or after yellow fever vaccination (not recorded which). The V call is TRBV3-1, the J call TRBJ2-7; D possibly matches TRBD1 or TRBD2 (5 bases each). This receptor was taken from a woman aged 18-29 years who received the yellow fever vaccine. The CDR3 spells CASTQGERYEQYF. The CDR3 region has the DNA TGTGCCAGCACCCAAGGGGAGCGCTACGAGCAGTACTTC.